This T cell receptor (beta chain) was recovered during a study of blood T cell repertoires in COVID-19. V shed 0 bases, J shed 10 bases, and the junction held 14 bases outside the gene matches. Germline V gene data show CDR1 as WNHNN and CDR2 as SYGVQD (reference sequence). The CDR3 runs to 17 residues. TCRdb's copy holds only in-frame clones and misses some; the assay was immunoSEQ multiplex PCR. The sample lists 250,000 to 300,000 clones; 85% to 90% were seen once. Specimen: peripheral blood. The TCR originated in a woman aged 40 to 55 who had recovered from COVID-19. J is TRBJ2-1 and V is TRBV10-1; 8 positions match TRBD2. The CDR3 spells CASSESGGRPHGGEQFF. The CDR3 coding sequence is TGCGCCAGCAGTGAGTCTGGCGGGAGGCCGCACGGGGGGGAGCAGTTCTTC.